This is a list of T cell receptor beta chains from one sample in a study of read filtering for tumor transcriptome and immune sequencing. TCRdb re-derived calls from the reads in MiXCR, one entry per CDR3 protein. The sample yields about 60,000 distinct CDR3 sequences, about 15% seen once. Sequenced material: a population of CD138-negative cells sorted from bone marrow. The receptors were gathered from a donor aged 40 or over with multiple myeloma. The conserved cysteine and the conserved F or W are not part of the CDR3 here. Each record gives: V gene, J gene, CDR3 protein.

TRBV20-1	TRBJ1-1	SAPGPMNTEAF
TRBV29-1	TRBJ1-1	SGVTGTENTEAF
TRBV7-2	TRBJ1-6	ASSLDRNSYNSPLH
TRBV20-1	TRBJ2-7	SASIGQGAYEQY
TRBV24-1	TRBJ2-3	ATSDMRYTDTQY
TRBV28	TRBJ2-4	ASSLGRGLIDIQY
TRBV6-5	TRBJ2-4	ASSARGTLNIQY
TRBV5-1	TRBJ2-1	ASSLGQTGGNEQF
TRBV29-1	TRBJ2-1	SVEVGDRGPGDEQF
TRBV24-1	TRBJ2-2	ATQGGTANTGELF
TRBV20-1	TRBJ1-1	SAEGTGDRNTEAF
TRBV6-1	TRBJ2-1	ASSEAPGESNEQF
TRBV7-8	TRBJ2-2	ASSLGTSRGNTGELF
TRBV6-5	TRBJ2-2	ASSSRTRGNTGELF
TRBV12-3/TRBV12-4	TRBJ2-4	ATTYPGLNIQY
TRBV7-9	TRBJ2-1	ASSFETSRGEQF
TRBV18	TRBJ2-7	ASSPPVGGPSSYEQY
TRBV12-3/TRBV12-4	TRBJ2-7	ASSRQGGSYEQY
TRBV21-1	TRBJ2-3	ASSKGGTSGRFLTQY
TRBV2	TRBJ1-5	ASKGMGGYQPQH
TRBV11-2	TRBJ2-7	ASSLGYPDYEQY
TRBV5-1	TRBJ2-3	ASSLAFGGGDTQY
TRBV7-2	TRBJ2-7	ASSLDDWEQY
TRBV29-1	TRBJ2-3	SVRQDTDTQY
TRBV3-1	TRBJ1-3	ASSQGLPWGNTIY
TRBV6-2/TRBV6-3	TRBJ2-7	ASSYGLAYEQY
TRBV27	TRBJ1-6	ASSPSETGGYSYDSPLH
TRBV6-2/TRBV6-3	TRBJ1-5	ASSTPGVNQPQH
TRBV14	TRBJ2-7	ASSQDLLGYEQY